Shown below are 32 T cell receptor beta chains from a single sample sequenced in a study of CD8+CD57+ T cells in acquired aplastic anemia. For CDR3 and TCR beta VDJ profiling, genomic DNA was the template used. One entry per CDR3 protein results from TCRdb running MiXCR on the reads. The data contain about 130,000 distinct CDR3 sequences, around 48% of them singletons. The source material was sorted CD4+, CD8+, or CD8+CD57+ T cells (not recorded which) from PBMCs. The origin of the receptors is a human donor in good health, serving as a control.

With regard to this clonotype: One junction end disagrees with the germline gene, perhaps due to a read error. The chain uses TRBV2 and TRBJ1-2, with 12 bases aligning to TRBD1. CDR1 and CDR2 (germline): SNHLY, FYNNEI. The CDR3 is made up of 15 amino acids. The CDR3 sequence: CASRSPGTGGYGSTF. The CDR3 region has the DNA TGTGCCAGCCGATCCCCCGGGACAGGGGGCTATGGCTCCACCTTC.

This clonotype was seen ten or more times. The rearrangement links TRBV6-6 to TRBJ2-4; TRBD1 matches at 8 bases. The V segment lost 0 bases and the J segment 9 bases; nucleotides outside the gene matches: 4. CDR1 is MNHNY, CDR2 SVGAGI, per germline (reference sequence). This CDR3 comprises 14 residues. Here the CDR3 DNA reads TGTGCCAGCAGTTACTCTTCAGGGGGCACCATTCAGTACTTC. This gives the protein CASSYSSGGTIQYF.

This clonotype was observed at least ten times. V and J are TRBV5-6 and TRBJ1-5; D might be TRBD1 (6 bases). The ends were cut back, 0 bases at V and 11 bases at J, with 18 bases in the middle. This CDR3 spans 15 amino acids. Germline assignment: CDR1 SGHDT and CDR2 YYEEEE. CDR3 sequence: CASSLVTGRYRAQHF. As DNA, the CDR3 is TGTGCCAGCAGCTTGGTGACAGGACGATATCGGGCCCAGCATTTT. The complete variable domain, with remaining parts taken from reference TRBV5-6 and TRBJ1-5, reads DAGVTQSPTHLIKTRGQQVTLRCSPKSGHDTVSWYQQALGQGPQFIFQYYEEEERQRGNFPDRFSGHQFPNYSSELNVNALLLGDSALYLCASSLVTGRYRAQHFGDGTRLSIL.

There are a few counts of this clonotype. V usage is TRBV29-1 and J usage is TRBJ2-5; D is undetermined. Trimming cost V 2 bases and J 5 bases, with 9 bases left between them. The CDR3 is 12 residues long. In germline, CDR1 is SQVTM, CDR2 ANQGSEA. Here the CDR3 reads CSVEQLGETQYF. CDR3 coding DNA: TGCAGCGTTGAACAGCTTGGGGAGACCCAGTACTTC.

This clonotype was found many times. The chain joins TRBV7-3 to TRBJ2-1, with 11 bases identical to TRBD2. Germline V CDR1 and CDR2: SGHTA, FQGTGA. After removal of 3 bases from V and 1 base from J, the junction contained 8 bases not matched to a gene. The CDR3 extends over 18 amino acids. The DNA for the CDR3 is TGTGCCAGCAGCTTCACTCCTAGCGGGGGGATTTCCTACAATGAGCAGTTCTTC. Protein sequence: CASSFTPSGGISYNEQFF. Full variable domain (rest looked up from reference TRBV7-3 and TRBJ2-1): GAGVSQTPSNKVTEKGKYVELRCDPISGHTALYWYRQSLGQGPEFLIYFQGTGAADDSGLPNDRFFAVRPEGSVSTLKIQRTERGDSAVYLCASSFTPSGGISYNEQFFGPGTRLTVL.

This clonotype was picked up one time. The gene calls are TRBV7-3 and TRBJ2-3; 7 bases fit TRBD2. V shed 1 base and J 2 bases; nucleotides not matched to a gene: 3. The CDR3 is 15 amino acids. Germline CDR1 reads SGHTA; CDR2 reads FQGTGA. The CDR3: CASSLSGGSTDTQYF. The CDR3, as DNA: TGTGCCAGCAGCTTAAGCGGGGGATCCACAGATACGCAGTATTTT.

This clonotype was found many times. The V and J genes are TRBV20-1 and TRBJ2-1; TRBD2 matches 11 bases. With 3 bases clipped from V and 9 bases from J, the junction kept 13 bases outside the gene matches. Per germline, CDR1 DFQATT and CDR2 SNEGSKA (reference sequence). The CDR3 runs to 16 residues. This CDR3 reads CSARVSGGARSGEQFF. The CDR3 DNA sequence: TGCAGTGCTAGGGTTAGCGGGGGGGCCCGGTCTGGTGAGCAGTTCTTC.

V usage is TRBV29-1 and J usage is TRBJ1-1, with D possibly being TRBD1 (6 bases). From germline, CDR1 is SQVTM and CDR2 ANQGSEA. This CDR3 contains 15 residues. Trimming took 7 bases from V and 4 from J, leaving 22 bases between them. The CDR3 DNA is TGCAGCGCCCGCCGTAATCCCCAGGGGAGCACTGAAGCTTTCTTT. Encoded protein: CSARRNPQGSTEAFF.

The chain uses TRBV7-9 and TRBJ2-7; the D gene is possibly TRBD1 (6 bases). Per germline, CDR1 SEHNR and CDR2 FQNEAQ (reference sequence). The ends were cut back, 4 bases at V and 3 bases at J, with 10 bases in the middle. The CDR3 has 13 residues. CDR3 coding DNA: TGTGCCAGCAGCTCCGGGACAAGCTACGAGCAGTACTTC. It codes for CASSSGTSYEQYF.

This clonotype is classed as medium-sized. The chain joins TRBV10-3 to TRBJ2-1; the match to TRBD1 covers 7 bases. CDR1 ENHRY and CDR2 SYGVKD come from the germline V gene. V shed 0 bases, J shed 7 bases, and the junction held 6 bases outside the gene matches. The CDR3 is 15 residues long. CDR3 region: CAISESHTGANEQFF. CDR3 DNA: TGTGCCATCAGTGAGTCACACACAGGGGCGAATGAGCAGTTCTTC.

The DNA for the CDR3 is TGTGCCAGTAGTGCTAGGTTGGGCGGTTTCACCTACGAGCAGTACTTC. Translated, it gives CASSARLGGFTYEQYF. This chain joins TRBV19 and TRBJ2-7; no clear D gene. Germline V lookup: CDR1 LNHDA, CDR2 SQIVND (reference sequence). This CDR3 contains 16 residues. V lost 5 bases to trimming and J lost 2 bases, with 19 bases between them.

Note on this clonotype: Lacking the conserved final phenylalanine or tryptophan, this CDR3 likely reflects a read error. The rearrangement links TRBV20-1 to TRBJ2-5; D unresolved. V lost 4 bases and J lost 1, with 7 bases in between. The CDR3 is made up of 12 amino acids. The germline CDR1 and CDR2 sequences are DFQATT and SNEGSKA (reference sequence). This chain's CDR3 is CSATPSQETQYL. DNA of the CDR3: TGCAGTGCTACGCCAAGCCAAGAGACCCAGTACCTC.

This clonotype was found many times. The rearrangement joins TRBV5-1 to TRBJ1-4, with 7 bases fitting TRBD1. This CDR3 region has 16 residues. Germline CDR1 SGHRS, CDR2 YFSETQ. V was clipped by 1 base and J by 0 bases; unmatched bases: 3. The CDR3 spells CASSLSGTATNEKLFF. DNA of the CDR3: TGCGCCAGCAGCTTGTCTGGGACAGCAACTAATGAAAAACTGTTTTTT.

As to this clonotype: Lacking the conserved final phenylalanine or tryptophan, this CDR3 likely reflects a read error. The rearrangement joins TRBV19 to TRBJ1-5, with 7 nucleotides matching TRBD1. Trimming cost V 7 bases and J 2 bases; bases outside gene matches: 8. CDR3 length: 15 residues. Germline CDR1 LNHDA, CDR2 SQIVND (reference sequence). As DNA, the CDR3 is TGTGCCAGTACTTTGACAGGGAGCGGCAATCAGCCCCAGCATTCT. Translated: CASTLTGSGNQPQHS.

The chain employs TRBV24-1 and TRBJ2-5, with 9 bases lining up with TRBD1. Per germline, CDR1 KGHDR and CDR2 SFDVKD. The ends lost 7 bases at V and 4 bases at J; junction bases unmatched: 6. The CDR3 covers 14 residues. As DNA, the CDR3 is TGTGCCACCAGCAACGACAGGGGGGGAGAGACCCAGTACTTC. Translation gives CATSNDRGGETQYF.

At least ten counts were recorded for this clonotype. The chain employs TRBV12-3 or TRBV12-4 and TRBJ2-5, with D possibly matching TRBD1 (6 bases). The CDR3 contains 15 residues. V lost 3 bases and J lost 2, with 13 bases in between. CDR3 nucleotide sequence: TGTGCCAGCAGTTTCTCCGGACAGAAACAAGAGACCCAGTACTTC. Translated: CASSFSGQKQETQYF.

The chain is built from TRBV5-5 and TRBJ1-2, with TRBD1 matching 7 bases. The CDR3 spans 14 residues. CDR1 SGHKS and CDR2 YYEKEE come from the germline V gene (reference sequence). V shed 1 base and J 4 bases; nucleotides not matched to a gene: 4. The CDR3 region has the DNA TGTGCCAGCAGCTTGTCCGCAGGGGGCTATGGCTACACCTTC. Translating it yields CASSLSAGGYGYTF.

V and J are TRBV6-2 or TRBV6-3 and TRBJ2-7; D is perhaps TRBD1 (5 bases). The germline V and J ends were trimmed by 0 bases and 1 base, with 7 bases remaining between them. Per the germline V gene, CDR1 is MNHEY and CDR2 is SVGEGT. The CDR3 consists of 14 residues. CDR3 loop: CASSYSQGSYEQYF. CDR3 bases: TGTGCCAGCAGTTACTCGCAGGGATCCTACGAGCAGTACTTC.

The chain couples TRBV6-2 or TRBV6-3 to TRBJ1-6; weak D call: TRBD1 (5 bases). Germline loops: CDR1 MNHEY, CDR2 SVGEGT. V shed 6 bases and J shed 7 bases, with 13 bases lying between them. The CDR3 consists of 14 residues. DNA for the CDR3: TGTGCCAGCAGCTCCTCTGGGGGGAATTCACCCCTCCACTTT. Its protein is CASSSSGGNSPLHF.

This clonotype was observed at least ten times. V gene TRBV9 combines with J gene TRBJ2-1; weak D call: TRBD1 (6 bases). Per the germline V gene, CDR1 is SGDLS and CDR2 is YYNGEE. Trimming took off 1 base at V and 1 base at J, with 12 bases between the two ends. The CDR3 covers 16 residues. The CDR3 sequence: CASSVSTGWSYNEQFF. The CDR3 DNA reads as TGTGCCAGCAGCGTATCTACAGGGTGGTCCTACAATGAGCAGTTCTTC.

The rearrangement links TRBV19 to TRBJ2-5; D is undetermined. Deletions cut 3 bases from V and 2 bases from J, with 7 bases between. The CDR3 runs 13 residues. Per germline, CDR1 LNHDA and CDR2 SQIVND (reference sequence). The CDR3 reads CASSIIGQETQYF. CDR3 nucleotide sequence: TGTGCCAGTAGTATTATAGGACAAGAGACCCAGTACTTC.

As concerns this clonotype: One end of the junction does not line up with germline, which may come from a read error. The rearrangement links TRBV24-1 to TRBJ1-5, with D hard to call. The CDR3 runs 13 residues. CDR1 is KGHDR and CDR2 is SFDVKD in the germline V gene. The CDR3 reads CAISESEGQPQHF. The CDR3 DNA sequence: TGTGCCATCAGTGAGTCGGAGGGTCAGCCCCAGCATTTT.

This CDR3 is CSVPGTGGTEAFF. The CDR3 bases are TGCAGCGTTCCCGGGACAGGGGGCACTGAAGCTTTCTTT. The V and J genes are TRBV29-1 and TRBJ1-1; 11 bases fit TRBD1. The CDR3 is made up of 13 amino acids. V shed 5 bases, J shed 4 bases, and the junction held 3 bases outside the gene matches. The germline CDR1 and CDR2 sequences are SQVTM and ANQGSEA. The full variable domain, rest sourced from reference TRBV29-1 and TRBJ1-1, is SAVISQKPSRDICQRGTSLTIQCQVDSQVTMMFWYRQQPGQSLTLIATANQGSEATYESGFVIDKFPISRPNLTFSTLTVSNMSPEDSSIYLCSVPGTGGTEAFFGQGTRLTVV.

V is TRBV29-1 and J is TRBJ1-1; possibly TRBD1 for D (5 bases). The CDR3 has 12 residues. Germline-derived CDR1 and CDR2 are SQVTM and ANQGSEA. V was cut by 6 bases and J by 5 bases, with 13 bases left in between. CDR3 coding DNA: TGCAGCGTGGGGGACCCAACAACTGAAGCTTTCTTT. Its protein is CSVGDPTTEAFF.

The table lists this clonotype with a few counts. A much bigger clone sits one base away, suggesting this may be a read error. The missing conserved phenylalanine or tryptophan at the end of this CDR3 makes a read error likely. V usage is TRBV11-3 and J usage is TRBJ1-1, with D perhaps matching TRBD1 (5 bases). CDR1 is SGHNT and CDR2 is YENEEA in the germline V gene. V lost 1 base, J lost 2 bases, and 8 bases lay in between. The CDR3 runs 14 residues. DNA for the CDR3: TGTGCCAGCAGCTTAGCGGGGGTAAACACTGAAGCTTTCTTA. Protein sequence: CASSLAGVNTEAFL.

This clonotype occurred many times. The CDR3 DNA sequence: TGTGCCAGCACCCCGGGACAGGGCATTCATGGCTACACCTTC. Translated: CASTPGQGIHGYTF. J is TRBJ1-2 and V is TRBV6-1; TRBD1 matches 9 bases. CDR1 and CDR2 (germline): MNHNS, SASEGT. This CDR3 has 14 residues. V gave up 7 bases and J gave up 6 bases; unmatched junction bases: 9.

The chain carries TRBV10-3 and TRBJ2-7; a weak D match, TRBD2 (5 bases). The CDR3 consists of 14 residues. Per the germline V gene, CDR1 is ENHRY and CDR2 is SYGVKD. Trimming took 3 bases from V and 2 from J, leaving 11 bases between them. The CDR3 DNA follows: TGTGCCATCAGTGACGAGGGAAGAACCTACGAGCAGTACTTC. Amino acid sequence: CAISDEGRTYEQYF.

In the case of this clonotype: One end of the junction varies from germline; a read error may be responsible. The chain has TRBV15 and TRBJ1-2; tentative D call: TRBD1 (6 bases). Looked up from germline, CDR1 is LNHNV and CDR2 is YYDKDF (reference sequence). The CDR3 contains 14 residues. CDR3 residues: CATSRAGQSYGYTF. The CDR3 region has the DNA TGCGCCACCAGCAGGGCGGGACAAAGTTATGGCTACACCTTC.

This clonotype was seen many times. The chain recombines TRBV2 with TRBJ2-6, with 10 bases matching TRBD2. Trimming took 5 bases from V and 3 from J; bases not matched to a gene: 7. The CDR3 consists of 17 residues. Germline V gives CDR1 SNHLY, CDR2 FYNNEI. Written as DNA, the CDR3 is TGTGCCAGCAGTTCTAGCGGGGGCAGCGTTGGGGCCAACGTCCTGACTTTC. Encoded protein: CASSSSGGSVGANVLTF.

This clonotype was seen many times. The chain carries TRBV7-2 and TRBJ2-3; tentatively, D is TRBD2 (5 bases). CDR3 size: 16 residues. Trimming removed 6 bases at V and 0 bases at J, with 16 bases between. Germline V gives CDR1 SGHTA, CDR2 FQGNSA. The DNA of the CDR3 is TGTGCCAGCAGTTCCTCCGTATGGAGGAGCACAGATACGCAGTATTTT. Its protein product is CASSSSVWRSTDTQYF.

The rearrangement links TRBV20-1 to TRBJ1-1; D is uncertain. Germline-derived CDR1 and CDR2 are DFQATT and SNEGSKA (reference sequence). The CDR3 has 12 amino acids. V was pared by 6 bases and J by 5 bases, with 13 bases between. CDR3 in DNA: TGCAGTGCAGGGAATCCGCTTACTGAAGCTTTCTTT. Amino acids: CSAGNPLTEAFF.

The chain carries TRBV7-6 and TRBJ2-3; D is ambiguous. Germline CDR1 SGHVS, CDR2 FNYEAQ. The CDR3 is made up of 14 amino acids. Trimming pared 3 bases from V and 2 bases from J, leaving 9 bases between. The CDR3 nucleotides are TGTGCCAGCAGCTTGGTGCAGGACACAGATACGCAGTATTTT. It specifies CASSLVQDTDTQYF.